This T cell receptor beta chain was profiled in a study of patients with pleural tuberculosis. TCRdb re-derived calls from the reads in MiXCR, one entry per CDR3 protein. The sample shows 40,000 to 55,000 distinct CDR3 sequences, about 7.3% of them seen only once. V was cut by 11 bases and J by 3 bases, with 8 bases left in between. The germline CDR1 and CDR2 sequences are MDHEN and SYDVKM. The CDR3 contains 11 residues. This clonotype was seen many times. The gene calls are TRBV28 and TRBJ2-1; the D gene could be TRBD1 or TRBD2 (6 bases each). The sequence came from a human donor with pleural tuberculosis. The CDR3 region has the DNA TGTGCCGGGGGGCTCTACAATGAGCAGTTCTTC. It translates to CAGGLYNEQFF.